This T cell receptor beta chain was profiled in a study of blood T cell repertoires in COVID-19. As originally analysed: Amplification from reference gene primers served as the basis for estimated nucleated cell counts. Data came from immunoSEQ multiplex PCR; TCRdb stores just in-frame clones and leaves some out. The V and J calls and clone size come from that table; D and trimming were worked out from the DNA. There are around 180,000 clones in the sample; under 85% occur only once, and roughly 7% lies in the top ten. The CDR3 is 15 amino acids. In germline, CDR1 is MGHRA, CDR2 YSYEKL. Trimming removed 3 bases from V and 2 bases from J, with 14 bases in between.

Material for sequencing was peripheral blood. The TCR originated in a human donor in a cohort sampled during active COVID-19. The gene calls are TRBV4-1 and TRBJ2-7; D is perhaps TRBD1 (6 bases). CDR3 residues: CASSQPAAGAYEQYF. DNA of the CDR3: TGCGCCAGCAGCCAGCCGGCGGCAGGGGCCTACGAGCAGTACTTC.